This T cell receptor beta chain was sequenced for a study of identical twins. TCRdb analysed the 5' RACE reads with MiXCR anew, one entry per CDR3 protein. The sample has 310,000 or so distinct CDR3 sequences, 8% to 9.5% seen once. Study-wide findings and caveats: Out-of-frame alpha sequences common to twins were enriched for low generation probability. Models underestimated how often monozygotic twins shared out-of-frame TCR alpha. Excess sharing between twins was weaker in beta out-of-frame sequences.

In its sample, this clonotype was seen a few times. The antigen is undetermined. The CDR3 sequence is 15 residues long. Germline V gene data show CDR1 as DFQATT and CDR2 as SNEGSKA (reference sequence). V gave up 0 bases and J gave up 5 bases; unmatched junction bases: 7. These data are also associated with another study on yellow fever vaccine responses in identical twins.

This chain uses TRBV20-1 with TRBJ2-7; 10 bases align to TRBD1. The TCR sequence derives from a woman younger than 35 in good health. Sequences were obtained from CD8+ T cells sorted from blood. CDR3 coding DNA: TGCAGTGCTAGAGAAACTCCGGGACAGGGGCACGAGCAGTACTTC. Translation gives CSARETPGQGHEQYF.